This note documents a single TCR beta chain sequence. What it binds is not known. The data were taken from a study of CD8 T cells in ankylosing spondylitis. General observations from the study: With a CD8+ phenotype, disease-linked clones were relatively rare in peripheral blood. What appeared characteristic of ankylosing spondylitis blood was a TCR beta motif of eight or nine highly homologous variants. A subset of motif variants has previously been described in the synovial fluid and blood of reactive arthritis. Within matched ankylosing spondylitis synovial fluid, disease-linked clones were reportedly significantly enriched.

The CDR3 is 14 amino acids. Germline V CDR1 and CDR2: SQVTM, ANQGSEA. Trimming stripped 3 bases from V and 4 bases from J, with 15 bases between. TCRdb called the 5' RACE reads again in MiXCR, with one record for every CDR3 protein. The table lists 700,000 to 1,000,000 distinct CDR3 sequences, about an eighth of them singletons. V usage is TRBV29-1 and J usage is TRBJ2-5; the D gene is possibly TRBD2 (5 bases). The receptor's source is a male donor with ankylosing spondylitis. Sequencing used blood, either unsorted or a sorted T cell fraction (not recorded which). In DNA, the CDR3 is TGCAGCGTTGATGGCCGGGAACGGCGAGAGACCCAGTACTTC. Protein sequence: CSVDGRERRETQYF.